The clone carrying this T cell receptor (beta chain) has ten or more counts. Sequencing libraries for TCR beta were prepared with iRepertoire HTBI primers and Arm-PCR of CDR3 regions. One entry per CDR3 protein, called by TCRdb with MiXCR from the multiplex PCR reads. The table lists some 470,000 distinct CDR3 sequences, roughly a fifth of them singletons. The time point denotes: persistent/refractory GD, antithyroid drugs over 5 years with positive TRAb. Following extraction of RNA from PBMCs, that RNA was used to make the TCR library. The collection involved drawing around 8.5 milliliters of peripheral blood into EDTA tubes. These data originate in a study of regulatory T cells in long-lasting Graves disease. Deletions cut 0 bases from V and 0 bases from J, with 11 bases between. This CDR3 is 16 amino acids long. Germline V gives CDR1 SGHAT, CDR2 FQNNGV.

The V gene is TRBV11-2, the J gene TRBJ1-2; D perhaps matches TRBD1 (5 bases). This material consisted of peripheral blood mononuclear cells (PBMCs), taken when the disease was refractory, from a patient treated with antithyroid drugs. The clonotype originates from a female donor with Graves disease. In DNA, the CDR3 is TGTGCCAGCAGCTTAGATCTCCTGGGGGCTAACTATGGCTACACCTTC. It yields the protein CASSLDLLGANYGYTF. The complete variable domain, with remaining parts taken from reference TRBV11-2 and TRBJ1-2, reads EAGVAQSPRYKIIEKRQSVAFWCNPISGHATLYWYQQILGQGPKLLIQFQNNGVVDDSQLPKDRFSAERLKGVDSTLKIQPAKLEDSAVYLCASSLDLLGANYGYTFGSGTRLTVV.